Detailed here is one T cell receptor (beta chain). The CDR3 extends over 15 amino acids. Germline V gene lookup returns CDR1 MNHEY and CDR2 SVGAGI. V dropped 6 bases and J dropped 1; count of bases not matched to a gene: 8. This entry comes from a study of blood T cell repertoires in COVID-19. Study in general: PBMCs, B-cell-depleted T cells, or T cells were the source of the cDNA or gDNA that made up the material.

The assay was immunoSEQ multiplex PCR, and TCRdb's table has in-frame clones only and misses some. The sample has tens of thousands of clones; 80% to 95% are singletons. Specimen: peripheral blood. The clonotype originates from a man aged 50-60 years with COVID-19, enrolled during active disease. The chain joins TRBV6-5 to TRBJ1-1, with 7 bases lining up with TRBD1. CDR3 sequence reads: CASSYTGAPNTEAFF. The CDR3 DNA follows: TGTGCCAGCAGCTACACAGGGGCCCCGAACACTGAAGCTTTCTTT.